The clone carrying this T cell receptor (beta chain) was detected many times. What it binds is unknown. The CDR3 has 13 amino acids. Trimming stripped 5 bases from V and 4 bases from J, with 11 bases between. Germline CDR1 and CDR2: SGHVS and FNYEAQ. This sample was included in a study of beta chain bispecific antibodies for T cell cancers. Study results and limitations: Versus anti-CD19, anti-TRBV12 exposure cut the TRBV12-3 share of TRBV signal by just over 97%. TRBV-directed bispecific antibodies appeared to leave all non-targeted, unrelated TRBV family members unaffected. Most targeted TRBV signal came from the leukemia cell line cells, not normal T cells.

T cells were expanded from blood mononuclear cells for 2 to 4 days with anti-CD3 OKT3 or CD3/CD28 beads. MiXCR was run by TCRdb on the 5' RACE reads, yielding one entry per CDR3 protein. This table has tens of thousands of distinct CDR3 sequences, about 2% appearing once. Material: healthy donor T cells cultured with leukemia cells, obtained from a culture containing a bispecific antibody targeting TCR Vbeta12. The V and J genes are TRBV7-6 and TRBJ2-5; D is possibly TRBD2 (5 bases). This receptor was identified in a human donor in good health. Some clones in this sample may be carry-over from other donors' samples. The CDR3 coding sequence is TGTGCCAGCAGCCCGGGGTATGGAGAGACCCAGTACTTC. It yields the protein CASSPGYGETQYF.